Below, 30 T cell receptor beta chains from the same sample are listed, as sequenced in a study of shared clonotypes between healthy human individuals. Sequencing used immunoSEQ multiplex PCR; TCRdb keeps in-frame clones, though not all of them. This sample yields hundreds of thousands of clones, of which approximately 73% are seen a single time; around 1.8% belongs to the top ten. Sequenced: memory CD4+ T cells sorted from blood. Specified subset: CD45RA-negative fraction. Receptor source: a young woman in good health.

The genes are TRBV11-2 and TRBJ2-5; the match to TRBD1 covers 11 bases. Trimming took 5 bases from V and 4 from J; bases not matched to a gene: 3. The germline V gene encodes CDR1 SGHAT and CDR2 FQNNGV. The CDR3 loop spans 14 amino acids. As DNA, the CDR3 is TGTGCCAGCAGCCGGACAGGGGGCGGAGAGACCCAGTACTTC. This encodes CASSRTGGGETQYF.

This clone has only one observation. The V and J genes are TRBV28 and TRBJ2-1; 8 nucleotides match TRBD2. This CDR3 is 15 amino acids long. V trimming: 8 bases; J trimming: 4 bases; junction bases outside the gene matches: 10. From germline, CDR1 is MDHEN and CDR2 SYDVKM. The CDR3, as DNA: TGTGCCAGCCCTGCCGCGGGAGGCGAATACAATGAGCAGTTCTTC. This gives the protein CASPAAGGEYNEQFF.

This clone has only a few counts. CDR3 protein: CASSSGSSGNTIYF. For the CDR3, the DNA is TGCGCCAGCAGCTCCGGGAGCTCTGGAAACACCATATATTTT. The chain uses TRBV5-1 and TRBJ1-3; D remains ambiguous. The CDR3 is made up of 14 amino acids. The V end lost 3 bases, the J end lost 0 bases, and 7 bases lay between the germline ends. Germline CDR1 and CDR2: SGHRS and YFSETQ. The full variable domain, completed using reference TRBV5-1 and TRBJ1-3, is KAGVTQTPRYLIKTRGQQVTLSCSPISGHRSVSWYQQTPGQGLQFLFEYFSETQRNKGNFPGRFSGRQFSNSRSEMNVSTLELGDSALYLCASSSGSSGNTIYFGEGSWLTVV.

The genes are TRBV9 and TRBJ2-2; TRBD2 agrees at 15 bases. The CDR3 totals 15 residues. The germline V gene encodes CDR1 SGDLS and CDR2 YYNGEE. Trimming removed 5 bases from V and 4 bases from J; junction bases left unmatched: 0. The CDR3 nucleotides read TGTGCCAGCAGGGGACTAGCGGGAGGCACCGGGGAGCTGTTTTTT. It specifies CASRGLAGGTGELFF.

The rearrangement joins TRBV5-5 to TRBJ2-7, with 13 bases matching TRBD2. CDR1 and CDR2 (germline): SGHKS, YYEKEE (reference sequence). V was clipped by 4 bases and J by 6 bases; unmatched bases: 4. CDR3 length equals 14 residues. The CDR3 DNA follows: TGTGCCAGCAGCAAGGGACTAGCGGGGCTCGAGCAGTACTTC. It codes for CASSKGLAGLEQYF.

Worth noting for this clone: At the DNA level, this CDR3 is encoded by other sequences in the same sample as well. The V call is TRBV20-1, the J call TRBJ2-5; 7 nucleotides match TRBD1. The CDR3 runs 11 residues. The ends lost 8 bases at V and 3 bases at J; junction bases unmatched: 3. The germline V gene has CDR1 DFQATT and CDR2 SNEGSKA (reference sequence). The CDR3 loop is CSPDREETQYF. The CDR3 region has the DNA TGCAGTCCAGACAGGGAAGAGACCCAGTACTTC.

The gene calls are TRBV5-4 and TRBJ2-7; the match to TRBD1 covers 11 bases. V lost 4 bases, J lost 0 bases, and 3 bases stayed unmatched. Germline V gene lookup returns CDR1 SGHNT and CDR2 YYREEE (reference sequence). There are 15 residues in the CDR3. The CDR3 DNA is TGTGCCAGCAGCATCGGGACAGGGGGCTCCTACGAGCAGTACTTC. This encodes CASSIGTGGSYEQYF.

This clone was counted a few times. The chain recombines TRBV9 with TRBJ2-2; TRBD2 might be the D (5 bases). The V end lost 0 bases, the J end lost 3 bases, and 9 bases lay between the germline ends. The CDR3 runs to 15 residues. CDR1 and CDR2 (germline): SGDLS, YYNGEE. The CDR3 protein is CASSVGWTDTGELFF. The CDR3 DNA reads as TGTGCCAGCAGCGTAGGTTGGACTGACACCGGGGAGCTGTTTTTT.

The rearrangement uses TRBV5-6 and TRBJ2-3; possible D gene TRBD2, 5 bases. The V gene's germline CDR1 is SGHDT and CDR2 YYEEEE. The CDR3 is made up of 14 amino acids. Trimming pared 3 bases from V and 2 bases from J, leaving 10 bases between. CDR3 in amino acids: CASSSKRNTDTQYF. The CDR3 nucleotides are TGTGCCAGCAGCTCGAAGCGGAACACAGATACGCAGTATTTT.

The sample holds one count of this clone. The rearrangement joins TRBV6-1 to TRBJ2-3; D uncertain. V was clipped by 10 bases and J by 0 bases, with 14 bases between them. Germline V lookup: CDR1 MNHNS, CDR2 SASEGT. This CDR3 has 14 amino acids. The CDR3 loop is CATIKDLSTDTQYF. CDR3 in DNA: TGTGCCACGATCAAGGACCTTAGCACAGATACGCAGTATTTT.

CDR3 region: CASSPTRAGEAFF. The CDR3 region has the DNA TGTGCCAGCAGCCCCACCCGGGCGGGTGAAGCTTTCTTT. The chain has TRBV11-3 and TRBJ1-1; D is unresolved. Germline lookup yields CDR1 SGHNT and CDR2 YENEEA. The V end lost 5 bases, the J end lost 7 bases, and 14 bases lay between the germline ends. This CDR3 has 13 residues.

This clone was counted a single time. The chain joins TRBV18 to TRBJ2-3, with 10 bases matching TRBD1. The CDR3 spans 15 residues. The trim removed 2 bases at V and 3 bases at J, leaving 2 bases unmatched. Germline CDR1 KGHSH, CDR2 LQKENI. CDR3 region: CASSPWTGGTDTQYF. The DNA for the CDR3 is TGTGCCAGCTCACCATGGACAGGGGGGACAGATACGCAGTATTTT. The variable domain in full, with the rest retrieved from reference TRBV18 and TRBJ2-3, is NAGVMQNPRHLVRRRGQEARLRCSPMKGHSHVYWYRQLPEEGLKFMVYLQKENIIDESGMPKERFSAEFPKEGPSILRIQQVVRGDSAAYFCASSPWTGGTDTQYFGPGTRLTVL.

In its sample, this clone was seen once. The chain couples TRBV29-1 to TRBJ1-2; tentative D call: TRBD1 (5 bases). The CDR3 runs 14 residues. V dropped 3 bases and J dropped 4 bases, with 15 bases sitting between them. The germline gives CDR1 SQVTM, CDR2 ANQGSEA. The CDR3 here is CSVEPGTGGYGYTF. In DNA, the CDR3 is TGCAGCGTTGAGCCCGGGACCGGGGGCTATGGCTACACCTTC.

This clone showed up many times. The chain joins TRBV19 to TRBJ1-2; weak D call: TRBD1 (6 bases). V gave up 2 bases and J gave up 2 bases, with 15 bases separating them. The germline V gene has CDR1 LNHDA and CDR2 SQIVND (reference sequence). The CDR3 runs to 16 residues. This CDR3 reads CASSISRGAANYGYTF. CDR3 bases: TGTGCCAGTAGTATATCGCGGGGGGCCGCGAACTATGGCTACACCTTC.

The V gene is TRBV2, the J gene TRBJ1-1, with TRBD1 identical over 9 bases. V shed 6 bases, J shed 10 bases, and the junction held 12 bases outside the gene matches. This CDR3 has 14 residues. CDR1 and CDR2 from the germline V gene are SNHLY and FYNNEI. CDR3 DNA sequence: TGTGCCAGCAGGAGAGGACAGGGGTCGGGCTCAGCTTTCTTT. Translating gives CASRRGQGSGSAFF.

The chain has TRBV30 and TRBJ2-2; possible D gene TRBD2, 6 bases. Trimming cost V 2 bases and J 1 base, with 11 bases left between them. CDR3 size: 15 residues. Germline V CDR1 and CDR2: GTSNPN, SVGIG (reference sequence). The DNA for the CDR3 is TGTGCCTGGAGTCCGAGACTAGGGAACACCGGGGAGCTGTTTTTT. It yields the protein CAWSPRLGNTGELFF.

This rearrangement joins TRBV15 to TRBJ2-5; TRBD1 might be the D (6 bases). The CDR3 is made up of 16 amino acids. The germline V gene encodes CDR1 LNHNV and CDR2 YYDKDF (reference sequence). The ends were cut back, 1 base at V and 6 bases at J, with 18 bases in the middle. The CDR3 spells CATSRGLGGGLKTQYF. In DNA form, the CDR3 reads TGTGCCACCAGCAGAGGCTTAGGTGGGGGCTTAAAGACCCAGTACTTC. Based on the CDR3 plus reference TRBV15 and TRBJ2-5, the full variable domain is DAMVIQNPRYQVTQFGKPVTLSCSQTLNHNVMYWYQQKSSQAPKLLFHYYDKDFNNEADTPDNFQSRRPNTSFCFLDIRSPGLGDTAMYLCATSRGLGGGLKTQYFGPGTRLLVL.

This clone has at least ten counts. The CDR3: CASSLLGQVPYEQYF. CDR3 sequence (DNA): TGTGCCAGCAGCTTACTAGGACAGGTTCCCTACGAGCAGTACTTC. V and J are TRBV11-2 and TRBJ2-7, with TRBD1 matching 7 bases. There are 15 residues in the CDR3. Germline V gene data show CDR1 as SGHAT and CDR2 as FQNNGV. The ends lost 2 bases at V and 2 bases at J; junction bases unmatched: 6.

The chain is built from TRBV7-2 and TRBJ2-1; 7 bases fit TRBD2. The CDR3 consists of 15 residues. Looked up from germline, CDR1 is SGHTA and CDR2 is FQGNSA. Trimming took 7 bases from V and 1 from J; bases not matched to a gene: 7. The chain's CDR3 is CASTSRGGSYNEQFF. The CDR3 region has the DNA TGTGCCAGCACGAGCCGCGGGGGATCCTACAATGAGCAGTTCTTC.

This clone appeared a few times. The rearrangement uses TRBV14 and TRBJ1-4; D is perhaps TRBD1 (6 bases). Germline V lookup: CDR1 SGHDN, CDR2 FVKESK. With 5 bases removed from V and 7 bases from J, the gap between germline ends came to 11 bases. This CDR3 is built from 13 residues. The CDR3 nucleotides read TGTGCCAGCAGCGACAGGAGGAGTGAAAAACTGTTTTTT. As protein: CASSDRRSEKLFF.

J is TRBJ2-1 and V is TRBV15; D remains unclear. V shed 1 base and J shed 1 base, with 17 bases lying between them. The CDR3 loop spans 18 amino acids. CDR1 is LNHNV, CDR2 YYDKDF, per germline (reference sequence). CDR3 nucleotides: TGTGCCACCAGCAGAGGGAGCGTACGAGGTTTTTCCTACAATGAGCAGTTCTTC. Translation: CATSRGSVRGFSYNEQFF. Based on the CDR3 plus reference TRBV15 and TRBJ2-1, the full variable domain is DAMVIQNPRYQVTQFGKPVTLSCSQTLNHNVMYWYQQKSSQAPKLLFHYYDKDFNNEADTPDNFQSRRPNTSFCFLDIRSPGLGDTAMYLCATSRGSVRGFSYNEQFFGPGTRLTVL.

The DNA of the CDR3 is TGTGCCAGCAGCTTATATAGCGGGAGACTTGACGGGGAGCTGTTTTTT. This translates into CASSLYSGRLDGELFF. The chain combines TRBV7-2 with TRBJ2-2; 9 nucleotides match TRBD2. V lost 2 bases, J lost 7 bases, and 8 bases stayed unmatched. The CDR3 totals 16 residues. CDR1 and CDR2 (germline): SGHTA, FQGNSA.

The chain uses TRBV19 and TRBJ2-5; tentatively, D is TRBD2 (5 bases). Germline V gives CDR1 LNHDA, CDR2 SQIVND (reference sequence). V was trimmed by 7 bases and J by 2 bases, leaving 11 bases between them. The CDR3 has 13 amino acids. CDR3 sequence reads: CASTTRGQETQYF. Written as DNA, the CDR3 is TGTGCCAGTACCACTCGGGGACAAGAGACCCAGTACTTC. Based on the CDR3 plus reference TRBV19 and TRBJ2-5, the full variable domain is DGGITQSPKYLFRKEGQNVTLSCEQNLNHDAMYWYRQDPGQGLRLIYYSQIVNDFQKGDIAEGYSVSREKKESFPLTVTSAQKNPTAFYLCASTTRGQETQYFGPGTRLLVL.

This clone was seen many times. Different DNA sequences within this sample yield the same CDR3. The CDR3 reads CASSLEGGITEAFF. The CDR3 DNA reads as TGTGCCAGCAGCTTGGAAGGGGGGATCACTGAAGCTTTCTTT. V usage is TRBV5-4 and J usage is TRBJ1-1; D perhaps matches TRBD1 (6 bases). Trimming left V 0 bases short and J 4 bases short, with 10 bases between. The CDR3 sequence is 14 residues long. Germline loops: CDR1 SGHNT, CDR2 YYREEE (reference sequence). The full variable domain, completed using reference TRBV5-4 and TRBJ1-1, is ETGVTQSPTHLIKTRGQQVTLRCSSQSGHNTVSWYQQALGQGPQFIFQYYREEENGRGNFPPRFSGLQFPNYSSELNVNALELDDSALYLCASSLEGGITEAFFGQGTRLTVV.

The chain combines TRBV28 with TRBJ1-2, with 9 bases matching TRBD1. The germline CDR1 and CDR2 sequences are MDHEN and SYDVKM. After removal of 6 bases from V and 7 bases from J, the junction contained 9 bases not matched to a gene. This CDR3 has 14 residues. CDR3 in DNA: TGTGCCAGCAGAAAACTTGGGACAGGGTTTGGCTACACCTTC. Translating gives CASRKLGTGFGYTF.

CDR3: CASSQDVAGLTAFF. CDR3 bases: TGCGCCAGCAGCCAAGATGTGGCGGGGCTAACGGCTTTCTTT. This chain joins TRBV4-1 and TRBJ1-1, with a tentative D call TRBD1 (5 bases). Trimming took off 0 bases at V and 11 bases at J, with 16 bases between the two ends. The CDR3 is made up of 14 amino acids. Germline CDR1 and CDR2: MGHRA and YSYEKL.

As to this clone: This sample includes further DNA sequences coding for the same CDR3. The V gene is TRBV18, the J gene TRBJ1-4; D not certain. This CDR3 has 15 amino acids. V was cut by 1 base and J by 3 bases, with 9 bases left in between. Germline V gives CDR1 KGHSH, CDR2 LQKENI. The CDR3 sequence: CASSPRGQPNEKLFF. As DNA, the CDR3 is TGTGCCAGCTCACCACGCGGGCAGCCTAATGAAAAACTGTTTTTT.

CDR3 amino acids: CASSLDRGFAEAFF. The CDR3 nucleotides read TGCGCCAGCAGCTTGGACAGGGGTTTCGCTGAAGCTTTCTTT. The V call is TRBV5-1, the J call TRBJ1-1, with 7 bases aligning to TRBD1. Germline-derived CDR1 and CDR2 are SGHRS and YFSETQ. This CDR3 has 14 residues. The V gene end was trimmed by 0 bases and the J gene end by 6 bases; junction bases not matched to a gene: 5.

The CDR3 DNA sequence: TGCGCCAGCAGCCAACCCCGGGGACTCCAGGAAGAAAAACTGTTTTTT. Encoded protein: CASSQPRGLQEEKLFF. This chain links TRBV4-1 with TRBJ1-4; perhaps TRBD1 as D (5 bases). V lost 2 bases and J 8 bases, leaving 18 bases between the germline ends. The CDR3 covers 16 residues. Germline V CDR1 and CDR2: MGHRA, YSYEKL.

The rearrangement links TRBV7-3 to TRBJ1-1, with D perhaps TRBD1 (5 bases). V lost 6 bases and J 1 base, leaving 15 bases between the germline ends. Germline assignment: CDR1 SGHTA and CDR2 FQGTGA. The CDR3 spans 15 residues. CDR3 DNA sequence: TGTGCCAGCAGTTTGACCGGGACGCCGAACACTGAAGCTTTCTTT. This gives the protein CASSLTGTPNTEAFF.